This TCR beta chain was recorded in a study of blood T cells in healthy people across ages. Background on the study: About one barcoded TCR beta cDNA was captured per two T cells.

A second PCR of 7 to 11 cycles used a sample-barcoded 5' primer and a J-beta primer mix. TCRdb reprocessed the 5' RACE reads with MiXCR, giving one entry per CDR3 protein. The sample includes hundreds of thousands of distinct CDR3 sequences, 45% to 50% of them seen just once. Germline V CDR1 and CDR2: SGHDT, YYEEEE. The CDR3 length is 15 residues. The V segment lost 4 bases and the J segment 3 bases; nucleotides outside the gene matches: 6. Study-level results: While age rose, TCR beta diversity per million T cells dropped in a roughly linear way. Donor CMV status was unknown, possibly confounding expanded clonotype changes.

With regard to this clonotype: Antigen: not known.

V is TRBV5-6 and J is TRBJ1-1, with 10 nucleotides matching TRBD1. The sequence was collected from a man aged 25 to 40 in good health. The sequencing input was blood. Here the CDR3 DNA reads TGTGCCAGCAGCCCACGGGGACAGGGGTACACTGAAGCTTTCTTT. Protein: CASSPRGQGYTEAFF.